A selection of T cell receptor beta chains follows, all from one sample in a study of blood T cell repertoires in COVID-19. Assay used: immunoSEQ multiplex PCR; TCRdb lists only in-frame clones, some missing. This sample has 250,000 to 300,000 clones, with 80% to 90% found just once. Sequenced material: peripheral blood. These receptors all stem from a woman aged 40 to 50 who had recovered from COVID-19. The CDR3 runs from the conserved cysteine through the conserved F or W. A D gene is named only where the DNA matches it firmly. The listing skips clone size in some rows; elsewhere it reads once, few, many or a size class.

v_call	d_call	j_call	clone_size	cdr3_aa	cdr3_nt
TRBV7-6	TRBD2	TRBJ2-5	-	CASSSSGGALKTQYF	TGTGCCAGCAGCTCTAGCGGGGGGGCCTTAAAGACCCAGTACTTC
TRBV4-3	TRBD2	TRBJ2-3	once	CASSQDLGAGVPDTQYF	TGCGCCAGCAGCCAAGATCTAGGGGCGGGGGTCCCAGATACGCAGTATTTT
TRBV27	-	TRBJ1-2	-	CASSQGSGYTF	TGTGCCAGCAGTCAGGGGAGCGGCTACACCTTC
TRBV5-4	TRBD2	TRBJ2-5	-	CASSSGLAAKGAQYF	TGTGCCAGCAGCAGCGGACTAGCGGCCAAAGGGGCCCAGTACTTC
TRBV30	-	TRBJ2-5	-	CAWSRLGAQETQYF	TGTGCCTGGAGTCGGCTGGGGGCCCAAGAGACCCAGTACTTC
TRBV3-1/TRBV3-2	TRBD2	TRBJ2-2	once	CASSQDLSTSGGESGELFF	TGTGCCAGCAGCCAAGACCTGAGCACTAGCGGGGGGGAGTCCGGGGAGCTGTTTTTT
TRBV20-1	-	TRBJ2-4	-	CSASLRGIQYF	TGCAGTGCTAGTCTCCGGGGGATTCAGTACTTC
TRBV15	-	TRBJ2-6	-	CATSMKHLSGANVLTF	TGTGCCACCAGCATGAAGCACCTCTCTGGGGCCAACGTCCTGACTTTC
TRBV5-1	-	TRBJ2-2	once	CASSSLFTGPGELFF	TGCGCCAGCAGCTCCCTATTTACAGGGCCCGGGGAGCTGTTTTTT
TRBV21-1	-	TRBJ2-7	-	CASNLGQGGIDEQYF	TGTGCCAGTAATTTAGGACAGGGAGGTATCGACGAGCAGTACTTC
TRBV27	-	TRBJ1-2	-	CASSQGYGYTF	TGTGCCAGCAGCCAGGGGTATGGCTACACCTTC
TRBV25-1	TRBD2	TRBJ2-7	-	CASSREGLYF	TGTGCCAGCAGCAGGGAGGGTCTCTACTTC
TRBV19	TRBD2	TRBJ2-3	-	CASSTSSGAPSGSQYF	TGTGCCAGTAGTACGTCCAGCGGGGCTCCCTCGGGATCGCAGTATTTT
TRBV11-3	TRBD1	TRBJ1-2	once	CASSFEGARGYTF	TGTGCCAGCAGCTTTGAGGGGGCGCGGGGCTACACCTTC
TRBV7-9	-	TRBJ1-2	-	CASSFMGGIPNYGYTF	TGTGCCAGCAGCTTTATGGGGGGGATCCCCAACTATGGCTACACCTTC
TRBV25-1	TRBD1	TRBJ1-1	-	CASSEWGQGNTEAFF	TGTGCCAGCAGTGAATGGGGACAGGGGAACACTGAAGCTTTCTTT
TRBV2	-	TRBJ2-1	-	CASSRRGQSEIGNNEQFF	TGTGCCAGCAGCCGGAGGGGGCAGTCCGAAATTGGAAACAATGAGCAGTTCTTC
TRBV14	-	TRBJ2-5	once	CASKKTGSWGTQYF	TGTGCCAGCAAGAAGACAGGCTCCTGGGGGACCCAGTACTTC
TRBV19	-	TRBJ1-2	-	CASIGTRGYTF	TGTGCCAGTATAGGGACACGAGGCTACACCTTC
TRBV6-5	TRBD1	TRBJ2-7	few	CASRQGQGGSYEQYF	TGTGCCAGCAGACAGGGACAGGGGGGTTCCTACGAGCAGTACTTC
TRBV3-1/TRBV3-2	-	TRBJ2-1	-	CASSQAPHREQFF	TGTGCCAGCAGCCAAGCCCCCCACAGGGAGCAGTTCTTC
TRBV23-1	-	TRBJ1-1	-	CASSQGRTNTEAFF	TGCGCCAGCAGTCAAGGCAGGACAAACACTGAAGCTTTCTTT
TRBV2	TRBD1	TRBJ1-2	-	CASSDRQGARYGYTF	TGTGCCAGCAGTGACAGACAGGGGGCTCGCTATGGCTACACCTTC
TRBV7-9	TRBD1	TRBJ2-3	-	CASSSSPGTGHTDTQYF	TGTGCCAGCAGTTCTAGTCCCGGGACAGGACACACAGATACGCAGTATTTT
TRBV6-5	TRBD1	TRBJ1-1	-	CASRGQGGTEAFF	TGTGCCAGCAGGGGACAGGGAGGGACTGAAGCTTTCTTT
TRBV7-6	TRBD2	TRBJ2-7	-	CASSVSGGPSYEQYF	TGTGCCAGCAGCGTTAGCGGGGGGCCCTCCTACGAGCAGTACTTC
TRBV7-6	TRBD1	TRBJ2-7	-	CASSPGTGGEGTYEQYF	TGTGCCAGCAGCCCCGGGACAGGGGGCGAGGGAACCTACGAGCAGTACTTC
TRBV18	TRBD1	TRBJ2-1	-	CASSTGTGSSYNEQFF	TGTGCCAGCTCAACCGGGACAGGGAGCTCCTACAATGAGCAGTTCTTC
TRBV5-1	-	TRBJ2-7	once	CASSRLAGAYEQYF	TGCGCCAGCAGTAGGCTAGCAGGTGCCTACGAGCAGTACTTC
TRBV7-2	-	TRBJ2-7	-	CASSLKFGASYEQYF	TGTGCCAGCAGCTTAAAATTTGGGGCCTCCTACGAGCAGTACTTC
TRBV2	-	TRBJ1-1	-	CATRDTLNTEAFF	TGTGCCACACGGGACACCCTGAACACTGAAGCTTTCTTT
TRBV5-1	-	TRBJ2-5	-	CASSFLSTGQETQYF	TGCGCCAGCAGCTTCCTTTCAACGGGTCAAGAGACCCAGTACTTC
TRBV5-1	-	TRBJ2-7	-	CASSLAAGSYEQYF	TGCGCCAGCAGCTTGGCGGCAGGGTCCTACGAGCAGTACTTC
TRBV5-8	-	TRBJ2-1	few	CASSPVGLGNNEQFF	TGTGCCAGCAGCCCGGTGGGGCTGGGAAACAATGAGCAGTTCTTC
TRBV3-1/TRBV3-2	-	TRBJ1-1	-	CASSHMAPEAFF	TGTGCCAGCAGCCATATGGCCCCCGAAGCTTTCTTT
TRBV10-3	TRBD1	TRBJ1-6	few	CAISGRQGESSPLHF	TGTGCCATCAGTGGCAGACAGGGGGAGAGTTCACCCCTCCACTTT
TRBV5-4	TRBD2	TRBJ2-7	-	CASSKGGGDYEQYF	TGTGCCAGCAGCAAAGGTGGGGGGGACTACGAGCAGTACTTC
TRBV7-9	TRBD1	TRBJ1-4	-	CASRDTGATNEKLFF	TGTGCCAGCAGGGACACAGGGGCAACTAATGAAAAACTGTTTTTT
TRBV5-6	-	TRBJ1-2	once	CASSFWGGYGYTF	TGTGCCAGCAGCTTTTGGGGGGGCTATGGCTACACCTTC
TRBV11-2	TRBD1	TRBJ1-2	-	CASSPLGQGTGLKGYTF	TGTGCCAGCAGCCCATTGGGACAGGGGACGGGCTTGAAGGGCTACACCTTC
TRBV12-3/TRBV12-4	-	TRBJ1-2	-	CASSTDRSYGYTF	TGTGCCAGCAGTACCGACAGAAGCTATGGCTACACCTTC
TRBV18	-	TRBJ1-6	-	CASSGTPTNSPLHF	TGTGCCAGCTCAGGGACACCGACTAATTCACCCCTCCACTTT
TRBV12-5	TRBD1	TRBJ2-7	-	CASAPGQGTYEQYF	TGTGCTAGTGCCCCGGGACAGGGTACCTACGAGCAGTACTTC
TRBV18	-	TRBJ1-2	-	CASSPTGGWDYGYTF	TGTGCCAGCTCCCCTACCGGGGGGTGGGACTATGGCTACACCTTC
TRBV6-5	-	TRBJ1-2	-	CASSYGQGDGYTF	TGTGCCAGCAGTTATGGGCAGGGTGATGGCTACACCTTC
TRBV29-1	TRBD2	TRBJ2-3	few	CSVGLRGDPTDTQYF	TGCAGCGTGGGACTTCGGGGGGACCCCACAGATACGCAGTATTTT
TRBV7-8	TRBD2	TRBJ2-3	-	CASRPRPGRGTDTQYF	TGTGCCAGCAGGCCGAGGCCGGGGAGGGGCACAGATACGCAGTATTTT
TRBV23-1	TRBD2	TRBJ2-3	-	CASTPPGTSGWKDTQYF	TGCGCCAGCACTCCACCCGGGACTAGCGGGTGGAAGGATACGCAGTATTTT
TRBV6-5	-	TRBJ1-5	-	CASSQSNQPQHF	TGTGCCAGCAGTCAAAGCAATCAGCCCCAGCATTTT
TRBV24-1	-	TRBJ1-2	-	CATRLRGGYTF	TGTGCCACCAGACTTAGGGGGGGCTACACCTTC
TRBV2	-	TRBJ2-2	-	CASSGEVGELFF	TGTGCCAGCAGTGGCGAGGTCGGGGAGCTGTTTTTT
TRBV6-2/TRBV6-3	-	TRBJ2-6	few	CASSPGGSKANVLTF	TGTGCCAGCAGCCCCGGGGGAAGTAAGGCCAACGTCCTGACTTTC
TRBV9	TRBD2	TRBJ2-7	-	CASSGGGRAPYEQYF	TGTGCCAGCAGCGGGGGGGGACGAGCTCCCTACGAGCAGTACTTC
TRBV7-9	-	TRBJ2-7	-	CASSSPRGHRVYEQYF	TGTGCCAGCAGCTCTCCCCGAGGGCACCGAGTCTACGAGCAGTACTTC
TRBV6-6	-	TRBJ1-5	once	CASSYLKRAGNQPQHF	TGTGCCAGCAGTTACCTCAAAAGGGCGGGAAATCAGCCCCAGCATTTT
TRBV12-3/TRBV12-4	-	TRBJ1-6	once	CASSPRQSSPLHF	TGTGCCAGCAGTCCCAGACAGAGTTCACCCCTCCACTTT
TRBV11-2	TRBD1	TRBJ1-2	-	CASSLAGQGRSGYTF	TGTGCCAGCAGCTTAGCTGGACAGGGGAGGTCTGGCTACACCTTC
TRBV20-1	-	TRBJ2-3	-	CSAHPTVTQYF	TGCAGTGCACACCCTACAGTTACGCAGTATTTT
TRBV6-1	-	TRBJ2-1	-	CASSEDLGSYNEQFF	TGTGCCAGCAGTGAGGACTTAGGTTCCTACAATGAGCAGTTCTTC